A selection of T cell receptor beta chains follows, all from one sample in a study of T cell repertoires in cytomegalovirus infection. Using its own MiXCR run on the reads, TCRdb lists one record per CDR3 protein. This sample has over 150,000 distinct CDR3 sequences; about 18% occur once, and the top ten carry under 30%. Input material: CD8+ T cells from PBMCs. The receptors here all came from a human donor in good health (CMV status not recorded). Some clones in this sample may be carry-over from other donors' samples. Each CDR3 is given with its conserved first and last residue. The D gene is left open where the match is weak. The listing skips clone size in some rows; elsewhere it reads once, few, many or a size class.

15,NA,TRBJ2-3,TRBV28,NA,CASSLSSPSRDTQYF,TGTGCCAGCAGTTTATCCTCGCCCTCCCGAGATACGCAGTATTTT
15,NA,TRBJ1-4,TRBV19,NA,CASRLRDATNEKLFF,TGTGCCAGTAGACTAAGGGATGCAACTAATGAAAAACTGTTTTTT
15,NA,TRBJ2-2,TRBV7-9,NA,CASSPPGPNTGELFF,TGTGCCAGCAGCCCTCCGGGACCTAACACCGGGGAGCTGTTTTTT
12,NA,TRBJ2-5,TRBV7-9,few,CASSQGGDRVYF,TGTGCCAGCAGCCAAGGGGGGGACAGAGTTTACTTC
16,NA,TRBJ2-3,TRBV7-8,many,CASSLVARGYTDTQYF,TGTGCCAGCAGCTTAGTTGCGCGGGGCTACACAGATACGCAGTATTTT
14,NA,TRBJ2-7,TRBV3-1,NA,CASRASGVAYEQYF,TGTGCCAGCAGGGCCTCAGGGGTCGCCTACGAGCAGTACTTC
19,TRBD2,TRBJ2-1,TRBV12-3/TRBV12-4,NA,CASTSTLLAGGQSYNEQFF,TGTGCCAGCACCTCCACGTTACTAGCGGGGGGGCAGTCCTACAATGAGCAGTTCTTC
15,NA,TRBJ2-1,TRBV20-1,NA,CSARRLGRGHNEQFF,TGCAGTGCTAGACGGTTGGGAAGGGGCCACAATGAGCAGTTCTTC
13,TRBD1,TRBJ1-6,TRBV18,few,CASSGDSSSPLHF,TGTGCCAGCTCGGGGGACAGCTCTTCACCCCTCCACTTT
14,NA,TRBJ2-1,TRBV5-1,NA,CASSPPTSRYEQFF,TGCGCCAGCAGCCCCCCGACTAGTAGGTATGAGCAGTTCTTC
14,NA,TRBJ1-5,TRBV20-1,few,CSAIEGQGNQPQHF,TGCAGTGCTATAGAAGGGCAGGGCAATCAGCCCCAGCATTTT
15,NA,TRBJ2-7,TRBV12-3/TRBV12-4,few,CASSLSLDSPYEQYF,TGTGCCAGCAGTTTATCCCTGGACAGTCCCTACGAGCAGTACTTC
13,NA,TRBJ1-2,TRBV27,NA,CASSSSGYYGYTF,TGTGCCAGCAGTTCCTCAGGGTACTATGGCTACACCTTC
15,NA,TRBJ1-1,TRBV4-1,few,CASSQELRVNTEAFF,TGCGCCAGCAGCCAAGAGTTAAGGGTGAACACTGAAGCTTTCTTT
15,NA,TRBJ2-1,TRBV28,few,CASSLRAWNENEQFF,TGTGCCAGCAGTTTGCGGGCCTGGAACGAGAATGAGCAGTTCTTC
16,NA,TRBJ1-2,TRBV7-9,few,CASSLNSVIANYGYTF,TGTGCCAGCAGCTTAAACAGCGTTATAGCTAACTATGGCTACACCTTC
15,TRBD1,TRBJ1-1,TRBV19,many,CASSISTGGRPEAFF,TGTGCCAGTAGTATTTCAACAGGGGGGCGGCCTGAAGCTTTCTTT
12,NA,TRBJ2-7,TRBV7-2,NA,CASSHGAPEQYF,TGTGCCAGCAGCCATGGGGCACCCGAGCAGTACTTC
13,NA,TRBJ2-1,TRBV7-2,NA,CASSAGPLNEQFF,TGTGCCAGCAGCGCGGGACCGCTCAATGAGCAGTTCTTC
17,NA,TRBJ2-5,TRBV6-2/TRBV6-3,NA,CASSYAWYGQEEETQYF,TGTGCCAGCAGTTACGCCTGGTATGGACAAGAAGAAGAGACCCAGTACTTC
18,NA,TRBJ2-7,TRBV4-3,NA,CASSQDLGVASATYEQYF,TGCGCCAGCAGCCAAGATCTAGGGGTGGCGTCAGCCACCTACGAGCAGTACTTC
16,NA,TRBJ1-1,TRBV24-1,NA,CATSDSGLGESTEAFF,TGTGCCACCAGTGATTCGGGACTGGGAGAATCCACTGAAGCTTTCTTT
14,NA,TRBJ2-6,TRBV19,few,CASSSSSGANVLTF,TGTGCCAGTAGTTCGAGCTCTGGGGCCAACGTCCTGACTTTC
11,NA,TRBJ2-1,TRBV12-3/TRBV12-4,few,CASRLNNEQFF,TGTGCCAGCAGACTGAACAATGAGCAGTTCTTC
15,TRBD1,TRBJ2-2,TRBV7-8,few,CASSNRDRSTGELFF,TGTGCCAGCAGCAACCGGGACAGAAGCACCGGGGAGCTGTTTTTT
14,NA,TRBJ2-3,TRBV27,NA,CASSPGSPTDTQYF,TGTGCCAGCAGTCCTGGTAGTCCCACAGATACGCAGTATTTT
15,NA,TRBJ1-5,TRBV4-1,few,CASSQASYSNQPQHF,TGTGCCAGCAGCCAAGCGTCCTATAGCAATCAGCCCCAGCATTTT
12,NA,TRBJ1-2,TRBV6-2/TRBV6-3,NA,CASSPGAHGYTF,TGTGCCAGCAGTCCCGGGGCACATGGCTACACCTTC
15,TRBD1,TRBJ1-4,TRBV7-6,NA,CASSGTGGRNEKLFF,TGTGCCAGCAGCGGAACAGGGGGTAGAAATGAAAAACTGTTTTTT
13,NA,TRBJ1-2,TRBV28,NA,CASGSRANYGYTF,TGTGCCAGCGGTTCTAGAGCTAACTATGGCTACACCTTC
15,NA,TRBJ2-7,TRBV7-8,NA,CASSLESGFTYEQYF,TGTGCCAGCAGCTTAGAGAGCGGATTTACCTACGAGCAGTACTTC
15,TRBD1,TRBJ2-2,TRBV11-2,few,CASSLEQGATGELFF,TGTGCCAGCAGCTTGGAACAGGGGGCTACCGGGGAGCTGTTTTTT
15,TRBD1,TRBJ1-1,TRBV7-9,NA,CASSSGTGAFAEAFF,TGTGCCAGCAGCTCCGGGACAGGCGCCTTCGCTGAAGCTTTCTTT
16,NA,TRBJ2-1,TRBV28,NA,CASSLLGSGVNNEQFF,TGTGCCAGCAGCCTCCTGGGGTCGGGGGTTAACAATGAGCAGTTCTTC
16,TRBD1,TRBJ1-5,TRBV24-1,NA,CATSDAGTGGNQPQHF,TGTGCCACCAGTGACGCCGGGACAGGGGGAAATCAGCCCCAGCATTTT
16,TRBD2,TRBJ2-5,TRBV7-6,few,CASSLRSGGRRETQYF,TGTGCCAGCAGCTTAAGGAGCGGCGGGAGGAGAGAGACCCAGTACTTC
15,NA,TRBJ1-5,TRBV28,few,CASSFPQVLNQPQHF,TGTGCCAGCAGTTTCCCTCAGGTACTCAATCAGCCCCAGCATTTT
16,NA,TRBJ1-2,TRBV7-9,NA,CASSLKGMESNYGYTF,TGTGCCAGCAGCTTGAAGGGAATGGAATCTAACTATGGCTACACCTTC
15,NA,TRBJ1-5,TRBV7-9,NA,CASSPSTGWGQPQHF,TGTGCCAGCAGCCCATCGACAGGCTGGGGTCAGCCCCAGCATTTT